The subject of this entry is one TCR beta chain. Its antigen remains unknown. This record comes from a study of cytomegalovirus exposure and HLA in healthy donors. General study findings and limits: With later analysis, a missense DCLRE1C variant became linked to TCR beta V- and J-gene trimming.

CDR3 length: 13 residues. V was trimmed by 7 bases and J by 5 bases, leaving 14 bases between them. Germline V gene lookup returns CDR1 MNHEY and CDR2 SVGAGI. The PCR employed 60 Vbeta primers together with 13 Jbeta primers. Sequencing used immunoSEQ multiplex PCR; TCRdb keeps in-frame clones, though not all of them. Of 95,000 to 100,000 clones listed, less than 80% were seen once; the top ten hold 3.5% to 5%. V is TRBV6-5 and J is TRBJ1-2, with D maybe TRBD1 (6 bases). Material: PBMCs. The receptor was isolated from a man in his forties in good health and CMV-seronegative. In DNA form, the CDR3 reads TGTGCCAGCACCGGACAGACGGGGTATGGCTACACCTTC. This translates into CASTGQTGYGYTF.